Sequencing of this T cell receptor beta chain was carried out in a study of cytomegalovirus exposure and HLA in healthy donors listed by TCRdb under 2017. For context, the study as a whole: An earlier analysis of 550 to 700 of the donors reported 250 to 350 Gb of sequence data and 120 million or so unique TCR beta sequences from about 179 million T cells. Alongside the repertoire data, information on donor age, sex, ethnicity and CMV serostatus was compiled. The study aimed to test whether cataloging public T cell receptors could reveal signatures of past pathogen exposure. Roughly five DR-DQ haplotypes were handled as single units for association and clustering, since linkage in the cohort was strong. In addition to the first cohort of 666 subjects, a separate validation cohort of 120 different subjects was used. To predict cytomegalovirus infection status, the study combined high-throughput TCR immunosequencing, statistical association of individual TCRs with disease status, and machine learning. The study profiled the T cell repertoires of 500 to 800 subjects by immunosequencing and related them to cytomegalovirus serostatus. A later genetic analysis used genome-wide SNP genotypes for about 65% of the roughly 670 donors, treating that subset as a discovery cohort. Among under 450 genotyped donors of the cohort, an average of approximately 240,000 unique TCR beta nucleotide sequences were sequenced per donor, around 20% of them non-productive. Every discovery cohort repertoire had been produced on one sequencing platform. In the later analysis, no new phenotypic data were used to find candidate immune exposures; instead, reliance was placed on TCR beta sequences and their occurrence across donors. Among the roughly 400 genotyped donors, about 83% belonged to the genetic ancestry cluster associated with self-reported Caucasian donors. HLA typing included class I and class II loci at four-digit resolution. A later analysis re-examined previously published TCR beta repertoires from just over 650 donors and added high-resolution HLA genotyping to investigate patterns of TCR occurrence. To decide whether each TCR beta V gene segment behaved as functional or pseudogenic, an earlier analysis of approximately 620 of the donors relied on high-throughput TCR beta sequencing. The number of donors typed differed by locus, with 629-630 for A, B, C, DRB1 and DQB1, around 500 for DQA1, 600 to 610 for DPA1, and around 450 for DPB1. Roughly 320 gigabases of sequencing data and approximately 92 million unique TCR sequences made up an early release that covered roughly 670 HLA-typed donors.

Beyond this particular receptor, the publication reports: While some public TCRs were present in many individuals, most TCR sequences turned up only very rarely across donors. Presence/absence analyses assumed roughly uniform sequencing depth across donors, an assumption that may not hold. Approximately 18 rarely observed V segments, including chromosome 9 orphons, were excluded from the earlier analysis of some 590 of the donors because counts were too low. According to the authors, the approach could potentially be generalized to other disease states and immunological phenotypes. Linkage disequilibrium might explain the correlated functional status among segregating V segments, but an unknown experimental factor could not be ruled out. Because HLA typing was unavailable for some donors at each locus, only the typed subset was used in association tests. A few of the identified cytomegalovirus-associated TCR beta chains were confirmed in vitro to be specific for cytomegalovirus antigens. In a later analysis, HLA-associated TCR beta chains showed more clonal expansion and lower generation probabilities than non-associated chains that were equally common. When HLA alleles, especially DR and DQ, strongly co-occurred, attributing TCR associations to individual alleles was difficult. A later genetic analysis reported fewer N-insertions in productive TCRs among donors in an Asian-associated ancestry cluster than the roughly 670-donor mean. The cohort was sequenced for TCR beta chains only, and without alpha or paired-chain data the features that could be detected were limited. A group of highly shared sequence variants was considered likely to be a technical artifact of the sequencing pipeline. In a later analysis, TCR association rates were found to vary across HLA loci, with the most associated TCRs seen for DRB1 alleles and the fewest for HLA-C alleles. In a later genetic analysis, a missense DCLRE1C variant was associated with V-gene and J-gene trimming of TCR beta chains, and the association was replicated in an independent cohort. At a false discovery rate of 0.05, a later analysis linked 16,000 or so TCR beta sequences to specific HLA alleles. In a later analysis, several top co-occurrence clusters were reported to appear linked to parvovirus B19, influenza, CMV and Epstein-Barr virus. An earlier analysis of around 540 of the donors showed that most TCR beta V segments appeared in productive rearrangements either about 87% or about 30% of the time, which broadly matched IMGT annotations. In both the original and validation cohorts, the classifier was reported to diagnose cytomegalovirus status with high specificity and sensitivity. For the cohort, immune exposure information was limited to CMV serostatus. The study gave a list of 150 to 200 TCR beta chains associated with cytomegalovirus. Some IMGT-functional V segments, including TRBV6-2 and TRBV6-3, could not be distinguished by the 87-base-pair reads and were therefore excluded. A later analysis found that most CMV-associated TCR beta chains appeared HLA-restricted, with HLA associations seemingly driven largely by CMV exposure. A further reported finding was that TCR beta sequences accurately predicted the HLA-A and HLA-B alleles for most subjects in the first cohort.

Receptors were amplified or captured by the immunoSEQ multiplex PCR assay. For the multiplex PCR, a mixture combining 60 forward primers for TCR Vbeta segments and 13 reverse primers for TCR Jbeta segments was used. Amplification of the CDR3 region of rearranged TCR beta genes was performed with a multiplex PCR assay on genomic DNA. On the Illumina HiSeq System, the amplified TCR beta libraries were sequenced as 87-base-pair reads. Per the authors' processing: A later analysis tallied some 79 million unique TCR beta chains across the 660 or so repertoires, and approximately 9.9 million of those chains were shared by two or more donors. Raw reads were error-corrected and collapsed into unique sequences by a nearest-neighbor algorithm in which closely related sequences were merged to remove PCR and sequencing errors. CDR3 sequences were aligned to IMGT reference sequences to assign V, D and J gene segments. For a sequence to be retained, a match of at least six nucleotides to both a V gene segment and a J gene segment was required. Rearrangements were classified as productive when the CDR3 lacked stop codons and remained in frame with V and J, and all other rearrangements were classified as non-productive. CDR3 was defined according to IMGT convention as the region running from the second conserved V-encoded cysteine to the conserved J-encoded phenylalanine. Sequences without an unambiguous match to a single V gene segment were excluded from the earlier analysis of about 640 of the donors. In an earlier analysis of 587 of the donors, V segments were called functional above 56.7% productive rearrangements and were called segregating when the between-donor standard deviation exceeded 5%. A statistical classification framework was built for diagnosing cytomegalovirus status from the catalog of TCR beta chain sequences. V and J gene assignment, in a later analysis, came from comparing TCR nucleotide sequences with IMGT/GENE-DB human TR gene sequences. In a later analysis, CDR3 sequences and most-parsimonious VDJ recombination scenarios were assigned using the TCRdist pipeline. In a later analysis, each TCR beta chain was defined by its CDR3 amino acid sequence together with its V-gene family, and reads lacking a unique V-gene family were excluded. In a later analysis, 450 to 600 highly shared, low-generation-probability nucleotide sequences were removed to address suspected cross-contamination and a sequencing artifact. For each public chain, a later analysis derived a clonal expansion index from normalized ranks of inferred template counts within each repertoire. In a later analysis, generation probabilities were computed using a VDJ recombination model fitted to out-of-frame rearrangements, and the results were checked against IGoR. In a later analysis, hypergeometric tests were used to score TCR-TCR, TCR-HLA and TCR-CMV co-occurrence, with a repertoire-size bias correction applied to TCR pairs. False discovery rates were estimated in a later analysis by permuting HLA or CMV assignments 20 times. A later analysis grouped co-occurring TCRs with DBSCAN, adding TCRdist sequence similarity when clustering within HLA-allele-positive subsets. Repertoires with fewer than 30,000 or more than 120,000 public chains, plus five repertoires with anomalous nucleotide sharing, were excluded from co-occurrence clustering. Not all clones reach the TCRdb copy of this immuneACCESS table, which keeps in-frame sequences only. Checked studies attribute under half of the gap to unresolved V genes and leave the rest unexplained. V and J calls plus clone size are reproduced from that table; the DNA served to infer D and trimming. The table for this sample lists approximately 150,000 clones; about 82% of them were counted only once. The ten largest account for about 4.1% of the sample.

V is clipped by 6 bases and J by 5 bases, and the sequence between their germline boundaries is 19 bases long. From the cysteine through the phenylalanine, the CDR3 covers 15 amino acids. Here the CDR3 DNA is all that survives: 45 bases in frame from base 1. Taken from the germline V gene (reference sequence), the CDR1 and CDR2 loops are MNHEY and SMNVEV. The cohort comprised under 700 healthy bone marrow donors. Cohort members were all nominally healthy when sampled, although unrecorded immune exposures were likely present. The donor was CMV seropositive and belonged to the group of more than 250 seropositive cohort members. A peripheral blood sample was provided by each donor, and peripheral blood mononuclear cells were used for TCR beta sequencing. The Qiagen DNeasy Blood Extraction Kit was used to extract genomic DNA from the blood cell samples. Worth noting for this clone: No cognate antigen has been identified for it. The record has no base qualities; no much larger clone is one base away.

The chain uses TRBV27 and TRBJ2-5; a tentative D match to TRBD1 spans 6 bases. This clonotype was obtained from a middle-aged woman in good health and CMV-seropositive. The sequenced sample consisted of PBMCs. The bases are TGTGCCAGCAGCTCCATAGGGAGTAGGGGGGAGACCCAGTACTTC. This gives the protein CASSSIGSRGETQYF.